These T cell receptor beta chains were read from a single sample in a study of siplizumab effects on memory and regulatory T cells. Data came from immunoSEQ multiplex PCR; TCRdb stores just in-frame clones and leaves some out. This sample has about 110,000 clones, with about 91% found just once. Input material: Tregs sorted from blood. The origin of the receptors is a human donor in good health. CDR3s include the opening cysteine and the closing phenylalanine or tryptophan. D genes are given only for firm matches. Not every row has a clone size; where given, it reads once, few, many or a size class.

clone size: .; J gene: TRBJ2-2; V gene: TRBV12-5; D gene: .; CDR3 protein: CASGPGENTGELFF; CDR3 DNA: TGTGCTAGTGGCCCCGGGGAGAACACCGGGGAGCTGTTTTTT
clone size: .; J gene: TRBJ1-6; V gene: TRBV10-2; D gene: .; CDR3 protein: CASRQRDNSPLHF; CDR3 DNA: TGCGCCAGCAGGCAAAGGGATAATTCACCCCTCCACTTT
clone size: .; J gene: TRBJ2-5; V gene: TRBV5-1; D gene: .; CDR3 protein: CASSFSFRSQETQYF; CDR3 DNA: TGCGCCAGCAGCTTTTCATTTAGGTCCCAAGAGACCCAGTACTTC
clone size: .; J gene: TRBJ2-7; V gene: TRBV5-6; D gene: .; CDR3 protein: CASSLGRLYEQYF; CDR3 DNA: TGTGCCAGCAGCCTGGGACGGCTCTACGAGCAGTACTTC
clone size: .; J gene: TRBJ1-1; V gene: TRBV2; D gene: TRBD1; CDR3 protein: CASSVDRTLNTEAFF; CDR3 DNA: TGTGCCAGCAGTGTGGACAGGACCCTGAACACTGAAGCTTTCTTT
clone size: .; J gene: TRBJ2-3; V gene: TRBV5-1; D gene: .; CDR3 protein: CASSLGGTTDTQYF; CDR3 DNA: TGCGCCAGCAGCTTGGGGGGCACCACAGATACGCAGTATTTT
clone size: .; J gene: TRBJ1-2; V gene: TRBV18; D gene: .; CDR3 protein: CASSTANYGYTF; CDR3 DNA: TGTGCCAGCTCAACAGCCAACTATGGCTACACCTTC
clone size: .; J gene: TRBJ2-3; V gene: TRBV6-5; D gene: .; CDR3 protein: CASSESADTQYF; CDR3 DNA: TGTGCCAGCAGCGAAAGCGCAGATACGCAGTATTTT
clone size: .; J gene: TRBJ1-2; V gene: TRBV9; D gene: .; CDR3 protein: CASSVAGTEYGYTF; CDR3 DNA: TGTGCCAGCAGCGTAGCCGGGACCGAATATGGCTACACCTTC
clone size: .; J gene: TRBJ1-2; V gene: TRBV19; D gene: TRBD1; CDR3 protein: CAGKKTGDESYTF; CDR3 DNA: TGTGCCGGTAAGAAGACAGGGGATGAGAGCTACACCTTC
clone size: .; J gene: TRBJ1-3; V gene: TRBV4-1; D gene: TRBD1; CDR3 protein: CASSRPQGGSSGNTIYF; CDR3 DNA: TGCGCCAGCAGCCGACCCCAGGGGGGTTCTTCTGGAAACACCATATATTTT
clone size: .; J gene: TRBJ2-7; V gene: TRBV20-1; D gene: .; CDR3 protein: CSARTRDEQYF; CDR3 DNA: TGCAGTGCCCGGACCCGGGACGAGCAGTACTTC
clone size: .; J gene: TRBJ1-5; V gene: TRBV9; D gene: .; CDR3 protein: CASSVDGAPGQPQHF; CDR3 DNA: TGTGCCAGCAGCGTAGACGGGGCCCCAGGACAGCCCCAGCATTTT
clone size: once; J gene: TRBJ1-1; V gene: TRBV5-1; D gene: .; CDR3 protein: CASSLVPQVLNTEAFF; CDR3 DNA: TGCGCCAGCAGCTTGGTGCCCCAGGTTCTGAACACTGAAGCTTTCTTT
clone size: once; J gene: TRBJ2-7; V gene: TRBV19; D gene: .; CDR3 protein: CASSLRGTYEQYF; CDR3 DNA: TGTGCCAGTAGCCTAAGGGGGACCTACGAGCAGTACTTC
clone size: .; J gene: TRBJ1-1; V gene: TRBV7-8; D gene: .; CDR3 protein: CASSPWTESTEAFF; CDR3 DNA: TGTGCCAGCAGCCCCTGGACCGAATCCACTGAAGCTTTCTTT
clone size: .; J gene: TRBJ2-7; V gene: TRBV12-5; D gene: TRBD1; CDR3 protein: CASQDRDSYEQYF; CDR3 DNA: TGTGCTAGCCAAGACAGGGACTCCTACGAGCAGTACTTC
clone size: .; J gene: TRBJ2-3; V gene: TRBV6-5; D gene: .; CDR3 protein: CASSLVGEGTQYF; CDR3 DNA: TGTGCCAGCAGTCTGGTAGGGGAAGGGACGCAGTATTTT
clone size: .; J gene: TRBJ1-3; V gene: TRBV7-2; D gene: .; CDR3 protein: CASSLGRGNTIYF; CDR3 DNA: TGTGCCAGCAGCTTAGGGAGGGGAAACACCATATATTTT
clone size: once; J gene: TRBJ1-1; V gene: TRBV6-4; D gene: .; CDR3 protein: CASSDTPGLGAFF; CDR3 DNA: TGTGCCAGCAGTGACACCCCGGGACTAGGAGCTTTCTTT
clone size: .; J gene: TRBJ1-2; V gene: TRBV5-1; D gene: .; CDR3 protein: CASSLWGNHGYTF; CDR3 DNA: TGCGCCAGCAGCTTGTGGGGGAACCATGGCTACACCTTC
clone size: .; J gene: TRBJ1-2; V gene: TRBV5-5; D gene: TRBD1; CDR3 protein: CASSPGQGAGYTF; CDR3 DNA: TGTGCCAGCAGCCCGGGACAGGGGGCCGGCTACACCTTC
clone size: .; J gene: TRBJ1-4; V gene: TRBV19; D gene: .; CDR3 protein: CASSPWWRGVGKLFF; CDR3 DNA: TGTGCCAGTAGTCCATGGTGGAGGGGCGTCGGAAAACTGTTTTTT
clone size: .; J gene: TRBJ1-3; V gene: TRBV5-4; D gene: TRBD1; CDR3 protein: CASSLGTGVGGGNTIYF; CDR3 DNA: TGTGCCAGCAGCTTGGGGACAGGAGTGGGTGGAGGAAACACCATATATTTT
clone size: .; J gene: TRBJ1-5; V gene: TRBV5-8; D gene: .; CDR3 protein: CASSSRIGGNQPQHF; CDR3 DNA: TGTGCCAGCAGTTCCCGTATAGGGGGCAATCAGCCCCAGCATTTT
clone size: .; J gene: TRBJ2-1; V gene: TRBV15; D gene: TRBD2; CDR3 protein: CATSRVTSGDYEQFF; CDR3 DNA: TGTGCCACCAGCAGAGTAACTAGCGGGGACTATGAGCAGTTCTTC
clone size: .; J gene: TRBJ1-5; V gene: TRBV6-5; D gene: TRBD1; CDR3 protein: CASRGTGGNQPQHF; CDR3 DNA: TGTGCCAGCAGGGGGACAGGGGGCAATCAGCCCCAGCATTTT
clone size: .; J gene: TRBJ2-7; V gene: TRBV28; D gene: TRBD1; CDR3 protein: CASGLPRDRGHEQYF; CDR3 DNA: TGTGCCAGCGGGCTCCCGAGGGACAGGGGCCACGAGCAGTACTTC
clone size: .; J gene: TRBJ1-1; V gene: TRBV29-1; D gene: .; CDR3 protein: CSVARNTEAFF; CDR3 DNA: TGCAGCGTTGCCCGGAACACTGAAGCTTTCTTT
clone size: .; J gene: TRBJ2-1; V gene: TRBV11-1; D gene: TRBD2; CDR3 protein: CASLPRLAGGYNEQFF; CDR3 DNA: TGTGCCAGCCTACCGAGACTAGCGGGGGGGTACAATGAGCAGTTCTTC
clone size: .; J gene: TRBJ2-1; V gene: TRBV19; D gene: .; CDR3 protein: CASSIGWGARNEQFF; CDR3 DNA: TGTGCCAGTAGTATAGGGTGGGGGGCCAGGAATGAGCAGTTCTTC
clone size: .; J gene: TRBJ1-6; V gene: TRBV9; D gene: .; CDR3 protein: CASSVGGNNSPLHF; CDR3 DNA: TGTGCCAGCAGCGTAGGAGGGAACAATTCACCCCTCCACTTT
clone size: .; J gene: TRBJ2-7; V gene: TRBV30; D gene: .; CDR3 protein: CAWSVLGRSSYEQYF; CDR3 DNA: TGTGCCTGGAGTGTCCTAGGGAGGAGCTCCTACGAGCAGTACTTC
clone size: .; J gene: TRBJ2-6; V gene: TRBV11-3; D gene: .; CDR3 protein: CASSPTESLSGANVLTF; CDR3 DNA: TGTGCCAGCAGCCCTACCGAAAGTCTGTCTGGGGCCAACGTCCTGACTTTC
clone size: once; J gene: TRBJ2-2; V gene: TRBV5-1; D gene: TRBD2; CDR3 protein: CASSLSLAGGPPPGELFF; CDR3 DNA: TGCGCCAGCAGCTTGTCACTAGCGGGAGGACCTCCCCCCGGGGAGCTGTTTTTT
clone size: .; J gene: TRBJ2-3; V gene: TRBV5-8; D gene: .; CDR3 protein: CASSSSKSTDTQYF; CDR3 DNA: TGTGCCAGCAGCTCGTCTAAGAGCACAGATACGCAGTATTTT
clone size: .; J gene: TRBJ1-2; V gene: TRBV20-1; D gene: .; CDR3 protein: CSATRNYGYTF; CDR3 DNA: TGCAGTGCCACAAGAAACTATGGCTACACCTTC
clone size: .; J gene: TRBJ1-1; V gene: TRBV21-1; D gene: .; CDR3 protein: CASSGITGTDYTEAFF; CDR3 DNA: TGTGCCAGCAGCGGAATAACCGGGACAGACTACACTGAAGCTTTCTTT
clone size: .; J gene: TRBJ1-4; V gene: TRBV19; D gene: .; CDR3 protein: CASSMSTGFNEKLFF; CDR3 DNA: TGTGCCAGTAGTATGTCCACAGGGTTTAATGAAAAACTGTTTTTT
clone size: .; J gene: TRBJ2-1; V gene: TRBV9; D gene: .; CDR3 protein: CASSALPDRNNEQFF; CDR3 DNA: TGTGCCAGCAGCGCCCTACCCGACAGGAACAATGAGCAGTTCTTC
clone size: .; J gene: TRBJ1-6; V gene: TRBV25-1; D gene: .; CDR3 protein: CASSDDSYNSPLHF; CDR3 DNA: TGTGCCAGCAGTGACGACAGCTATAATTCACCCCTCCACTTT
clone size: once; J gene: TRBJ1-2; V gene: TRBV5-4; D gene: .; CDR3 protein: CASSLGANYGYTF; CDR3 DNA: TGTGCCAGCAGCTTGGGGGCTAACTATGGCTACACCTTC
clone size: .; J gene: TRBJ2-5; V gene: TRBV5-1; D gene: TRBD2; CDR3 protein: CASSLPAGVEETQYF; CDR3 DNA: TGCGCCAGCAGCTTACCAGCGGGAGTGGAAGAGACCCAGTACTTC
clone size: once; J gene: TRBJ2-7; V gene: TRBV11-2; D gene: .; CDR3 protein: CASINKGSSYEQYF; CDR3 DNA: TGTGCCAGCATCAATAAGGGGAGCTCCTACGAGCAGTACTTC
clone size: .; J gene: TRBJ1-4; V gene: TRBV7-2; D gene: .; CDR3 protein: CASSPPGTLNEKLFF; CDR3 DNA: TGTGCCAGCAGCCCCCCGGGGACACTTAATGAAAAACTGTTTTTT
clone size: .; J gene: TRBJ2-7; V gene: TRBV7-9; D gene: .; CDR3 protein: CASSLERRNYEQYF; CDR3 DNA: TGTGCCAGCAGCTTAGAGAGGAGGAACTACGAGCAGTACTTC
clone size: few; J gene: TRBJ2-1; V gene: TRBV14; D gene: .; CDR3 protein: CASSQGSYNEQFF; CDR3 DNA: TGTGCCAGCAGCCAAGGCTCCTACAATGAGCAGTTCTTC
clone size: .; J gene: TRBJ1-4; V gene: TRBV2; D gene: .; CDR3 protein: CASSPGRNYNEKLFF; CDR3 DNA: TGTGCCAGCAGTCCGGGACGCAACTATAATGAAAAACTGTTTTTT
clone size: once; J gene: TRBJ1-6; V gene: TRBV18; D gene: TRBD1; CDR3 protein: CASSRESAGGLDSPLHF; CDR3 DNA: TGTGCCAGCTCACGGGAGTCGGCAGGGGGCTTGGATTCACCCCTCCACTTT
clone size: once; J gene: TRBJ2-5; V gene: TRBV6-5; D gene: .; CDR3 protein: CASSPGPEWEQYF; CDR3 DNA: TGTGCCAGCAGCCCCGGGCCTGAGTGGGAGCAGTACTTC
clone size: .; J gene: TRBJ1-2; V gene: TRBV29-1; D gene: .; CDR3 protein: CSVDRVGEGYTF; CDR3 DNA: TGCAGCGTTGACAGGGTCGGGGAGGGCTACACCTTC
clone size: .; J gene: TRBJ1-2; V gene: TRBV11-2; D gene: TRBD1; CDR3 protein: CASGRQGGYGYTF; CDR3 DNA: TGTGCCAGCGGGAGACAGGGGGGCTATGGCTACACCTTC
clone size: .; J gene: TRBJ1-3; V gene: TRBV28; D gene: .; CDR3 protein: CASSSPTASSGNTIYF; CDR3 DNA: TGTGCCAGCAGTTCCCCGACGGCGAGCTCTGGAAACACCATATATTTT
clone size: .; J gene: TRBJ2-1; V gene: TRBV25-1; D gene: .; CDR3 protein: CASSDPGQGNNEQFF; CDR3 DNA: TGTGCCAGCAGTGATCCCGGGCAGGGGAACAATGAGCAGTTCTTC